This entry features one T cell receptor (beta chain) sequence. Its antigen is not identified. CDR3 size: 12 residues. Germline CDR1 reads SEHNR; CDR2 reads FQNEAQ (reference sequence). V gave up 4 bases and J gave up 5 bases, with 6 bases separating them. The library was made from cDNA and included unique molecular identifiers. TCRdb reanalysed the PCR reads using MiXCR and keeps one entry per CDR3 protein. The sample contains almost 700,000 distinct CDR3 sequences, more than 50% of which appear only once. The data originate from a study of post-analysis software for immune sequencing data. Notes on the study in general: The study found TRBV5-6, TRBV5-1 and TRBV20-1 among four to six TRBV segments more frequent in patients than controls.

This rearrangement joins TRBV7-9 to TRBJ2-1; possibly TRBD2 for D (6 bases). The TCR sequence derives from a girl aged 2-10 years with multiple sclerosis. The sequencing input was blood. The CDR3 DNA is TGTGCCAGCAGCTGGGGGGACAATGAGCAGTTCTTC. Its protein product is CASSWGDNEQFF.